This T cell receptor beta chain was sequenced for a study of patients and donors after allogeneic stem cell transplantation (TCRdb year 2020). As regards this clonotype: No cognate antigen has been identified for it. The input lacks base qualities; no much larger clone sits a single base away.

Libraries were made using RT-PCR. Sequencing used a NextSeq 550. Using fastp trimming at Q25 and MiXCR clonotype assembly, TCRdb reanalyzed the public sequencing data and kept in-frame beta chains. Every CDR3 protein is listed once, alongside the most common genes and DNA of its rows. The sample table shows some 90,000 distinct CDR3 sequences, and approximately 49% are seen once. The top ten hold roughly three fifths of the sample. The CDR3 starts with the cysteine, ends with the phenylalanine, and has 14 residues. Only the CDR3 DNA is retained, 42 bases long and in frame from the first base. V is cut by 4 bases and J by 5 bases, and the space between the germline ends is 11 bases.

The TCR comes from a human donor who was either an allogeneic HSCT recipient or a stem cell or donor lymphocyte infusion donor (not recorded which). It is not recorded whose cells these are; they may come from a transplant donor. The V gene is TRBV12-3 or TRBV12-4 and the J gene is TRBJ2-2, with the identity of the D gene unclear. The source material was blood, either unsorted or a sorted T cell fraction (not recorded which). The nucleotides read TGTGCCAGCAGTTCCGCCTCTGGAACCGGGGAGCTGTTTTTT. Translated, it reads CASSSASGTGELFF.